One sample yielded the 15 T cell receptor beta chains listed below, sequenced in a study of cytomegalovirus exposure and HLA in healthy donors listed by TCRdb under 2017. Preparation of the library involved the immunoSEQ multiplex PCR assay. The multiplex PCR relied on a mix of 60 forward primers for TCR Vbeta segments and 13 reverse primers for TCR Jbeta segments. TCRdb took this table from immuneACCESS and kept in-frame rearrangements with V and J called. Such tables lack part of the clones; where checked against another copy, unresolved V genes explain under half of the gap, and the rest is unexplained. This sample is represented by 120,000 to 150,000 clones; roughly four fifths of them were singletons. Of the sample, more than 2.5% is held by the ten largest clones. Source material: PBMCs. All receptors derive from a man in his late teens or twenties in good health and CMV-seropositive.

This clone came up once. The V gene is TRBV20-1, the J gene TRBJ2-3; unclear D gene. CDR3 size: 10 residues. Germline lookup yields CDR1 DFQATT and CDR2 SNEGSKA (reference sequence). V lost 5 bases, J lost 3 bases, and 3 bases lay in between. CDR3 nucleotide sequence: TGCAGTGCTCGGACAGATACGCAGTATTTT. Protein sequence: CSARTDTQYF.

This chain connects TRBV2 to TRBJ2-7; tentative D call: TRBD1 (5 bases). V was trimmed by 2 bases and J by 3 bases, leaving 11 bases between them. CDR1 is SNHLY, CDR2 FYNNEI, per germline. This CDR3 has 14 amino acids. CDR3 in DNA: TGTGCCAGCAGTGAAAAGGGGCAGGACTACGAGCAGTACTTC. This translates into CASSEKGQDYEQYF.

This rearrangement joins TRBV5-4 to TRBJ1-2; TRBD1 might be the D (5 bases). The CDR3 covers 15 residues. Germline values: CDR1 SGHNT, CDR2 YYREEE (reference sequence). The V end was cut by 3 bases, the J end by 0 bases, with 12 bases between. CDR3 protein: CASSSDSYSNYGYTF. The CDR3 DNA reads as TGTGCCAGCAGCTCTGACAGCTACTCTAACTATGGCTACACCTTC.

The table lists this clone with a few counts. Other DNA variants within this sample encode the same CDR3. The V and J genes are TRBV5-4 and TRBJ2-7; 9 nucleotides match TRBD1. V gave up 3 bases and J gave up 4 bases; unmatched junction bases: 5. Germline V CDR1 and CDR2: SGHNT, YYREEE (reference sequence). The CDR3 has 14 residues. The CDR3 DNA reads as TGTGCCAGCAGCTCCGGGACAGGGTCTTACGAGCAGTACTTC. This gives the protein CASSSGTGSYEQYF.

J is TRBJ2-5 and V is TRBV5-6; 8 bases map to TRBD1. The J call may be in error: the DNA end matches TRBJ2-7 better. Germline V gene sequence: CDR1 SGHDT, CDR2 YYEEEE. The CDR3 spans 14 residues. The CDR3 spells CASSYDRGTYEQYF. CDR3 coding DNA: TGTGCCAGCAGCTACGACAGGGGAACCTACGAGCAGTACTTC.

The rearrangement uses TRBV6-5 and TRBJ1-5; unclear D gene. V lost 7 bases and J lost 0, with 7 bases in between. CDR3 size: 13 residues. Germline loops: CDR1 MNHEY, CDR2 SVGAGI. CDR3 coding DNA: TGTGCCAGCACATACAGTAGCAATCAGCCCCAGCATTTT. This translates into CASTYSSNQPQHF.

The V and J genes are TRBV4-1 and TRBJ1-1; D possibly corresponds to TRBD1 (6 bases). The CDR3 spans 14 residues. Germline CDR1 and CDR2: MGHRA and YSYEKL. The V end lost 1 base, the J end lost 4 bases, and 10 bases lay between the germline ends. The CDR3 bases are TGCGCCAGCAGCCAAGTCAGGGGTGGCACTGAAGCTTTCTTT. Its protein is CASSQVRGGTEAFF.

The rearrangement links TRBV18 to TRBJ1-5; TRBD1 might be the D (5 bases). The germline V gene has CDR1 KGHSH and CDR2 LQKENI. The CDR3 extends over 13 amino acids. V lost 5 bases, J lost 9 bases, and 14 bases lay in between. The CDR3 is CASSTDSSWPQHF. The CDR3 nucleotides are TGTGCCAGCTCAACTGACAGCAGTTGGCCCCAGCATTTT. Looking up the rest from reference TRBV18 and TRBJ1-5 gives the full variable domain: NAGVMQNPRHLVRRRGQEARLRCSPMKGHSHVYWYRQLPEEGLKFMVYLQKENIIDESGMPKERFSAEFPKEGPSILRIQQVVRGDSAAYFCASSTDSSWPQHFGDGTRLSIL.

This clone was seen a few times. The chain links TRBV7-9 to TRBJ1-4; D is perhaps TRBD1 (6 bases). The CDR3 is 13 residues long. Trimming pared 8 bases from V and 6 bases from J, leaving 13 bases between. CDR1 and CDR2 (germline): SEHNR, FQNEAQ (reference sequence). Written as DNA, the CDR3 is TGTGCCAGCCCCCAATCAGGGGATGAAAAACTGTTTTTT. This codes for CASPQSGDEKLFF.

This rearrangement joins TRBV28 to TRBJ2-2; the D is unclear. Trimming cost V 1 base and J 0 bases, with 9 bases left between them. The germline CDR1 and CDR2 sequences are MDHEN and SYDVKM. CDR3 length: 16 residues. CDR3 DNA: TGTGCCAGCAGTTTATCTCTGGGCTCGAACACCGGGGAGCTGTTTTTT. Residues: CASSLSLGSNTGELFF.

This chain links TRBV5-1 with TRBJ2-2; possible D gene TRBD1, 6 bases. CDR3 length: 15 residues. Germline CDR1 and CDR2: SGHRS and YFSETQ. V lost 4 bases and J lost 7, with 17 bases in between. The CDR3 nucleotides read TGCGCCAGCAGCGTTGGGGGCAGGAGTAACGGGGAGCTGTTTTTT. Translation: CASSVGGRSNGELFF.

The CDR3 nucleotides read TGTGCCAGCAAAGGCATAAGCGCGGGAGAGCAGTACTTC. This sequence encodes CASKGISAGEQYF. The chain recombines TRBV6-1 with TRBJ2-7; D possibly corresponds to TRBD2 (6 bases). CDR1 and CDR2 (germline): MNHNS, SASEGT. The length of the CDR3 is 13 residues. The germline V and J ends were trimmed by 7 bases and 7 bases, with 17 bases remaining between them.

The genes are TRBV5-1 and TRBJ2-7; a weak D match, TRBD2 (7 bases). CDR1 and CDR2 (germline): SGHRS, YFSETQ. The V and J ends lost 0 bases and 6 bases respectively, with 10 bases between them. The CDR3 runs to 13 residues. The CDR3 loop is CASSLGEGVEQYF. The DNA for the CDR3 is TGCGCCAGCAGCTTGGGGGAGGGGGTCGAGCAGTACTTC.

CDR3 DNA: TGTGCCAGCAGTTTACCCCGGGACAGCGAGTACTTC. The encoded protein is CASSLPRDSEYF. The V and J genes are TRBV28 and TRBJ2-7; 7 bases match TRBD1. Germline lookup yields CDR1 MDHEN and CDR2 SYDVKM. The J segment lost 11 bases and the V segment lost 2 bases, leaving 6 bases of the junction unmatched. The length of the CDR3 is 12 residues.

The chain has TRBV25-1 and TRBJ2-2, with D possibly matching TRBD1 (6 bases). The CDR3 loop spans 15 amino acids. With 6 bases removed from V and 4 bases from J, the gap between germline ends came to 15 bases. Germline-derived CDR1 and CDR2 are MGHDK and SYGVNS. For the CDR3, the DNA is TGTGCCAGCAGGGACCTCCGGGACATCACCGGGGAGCTGTTTTTT. Its protein is CASRDLRDITGELFF.